The clone carrying this T cell receptor beta chain was detected many times. Other DNA sequences in this specimen translate into the identical CDR3. Authors' data handling: Reference gene primer amplification gave nucleated cell count estimates. TCRdb's table, derived via immunoSEQ multiplex PCR, lists solely in-frame clones and lacks some. Clonal size and the V and J genes are those of that table, whereas D and trimming came from the DNA. The table records fewer than 100,000 clones, around 79% of them present only once. This entry is derived from a study of blood T cell repertoires in COVID-19. Overall study context: Italy, Spain and the United States were the sources of the convalescent and acute COVID-19 samples. Sample material is recorded as cDNA or gDNA derived from T cells, B-cell-depleted T cells, or PBMCs.

The germline V gene has CDR1 GTSNPN and CDR2 SVGIG (reference sequence). This CDR3 spans 14 amino acids. Trimming took 3 bases from V and 4 from J, leaving 15 bases between them. The sequence was collected from a human donor in a cohort sampled during active COVID-19. Sequencing was done on a sample of peripheral blood. The rearrangement uses TRBV30 and TRBJ1-2, with D maybe TRBD1 (5 bases). In DNA form, the CDR3 reads TGTGCCTGGAGCCCGGGGGGTCGGGGCTATGGCTACACCTTC. Translating it yields CAWSPGGRGYGYTF.